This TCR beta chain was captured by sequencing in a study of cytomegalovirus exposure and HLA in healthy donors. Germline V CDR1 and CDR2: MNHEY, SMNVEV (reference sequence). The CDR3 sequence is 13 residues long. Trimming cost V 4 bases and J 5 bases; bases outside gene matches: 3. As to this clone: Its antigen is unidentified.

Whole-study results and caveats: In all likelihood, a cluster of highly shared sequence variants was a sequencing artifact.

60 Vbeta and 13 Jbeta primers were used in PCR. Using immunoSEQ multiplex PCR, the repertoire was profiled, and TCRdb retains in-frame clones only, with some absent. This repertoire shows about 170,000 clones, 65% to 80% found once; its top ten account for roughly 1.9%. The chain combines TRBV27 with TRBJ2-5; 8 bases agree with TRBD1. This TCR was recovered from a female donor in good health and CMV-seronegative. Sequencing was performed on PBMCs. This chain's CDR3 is CASSSHRGETQYF. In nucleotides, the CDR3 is TGTGCCAGCAGTTCTCACAGGGGGGAGACCCAGTACTTC.